This record concerns one TCR beta chain sequence. Its antigen is unknown. RNA transcripts were the template, and TCR beta CDR3 regions were amplified from them. First-round RT-PCR with HTBI primers preceded a second-round multiplex PCR. TCRdb analysed the multiplex PCR reads with MiXCR anew, one entry per CDR3 protein. The sample holds fewer than 650,000 distinct CDR3 sequences, about 20% seen once. The data belong to a study of Graves' ophthalmopathy and Graves' hyperthyroidism. Study-level findings and limits: Between ophthalmopathy and stable hyperthyroidism, a 13-signature model drew a separation with around 90% sensitivity and 75% to 82% specificity.

Germline trimming cut 5 bases from V and 1 base from J; bases unmatched to any gene: 5. CDR3 size: 16 residues. Sequencing input: peripheral blood. V gene TRBV12-3 or TRBV12-4 combines with J gene TRBJ2-2, with 9 bases aligning to TRBD1. The clonotype originates from a woman aged 18-29 years with stable Graves' hyperthyroidism. Some clones in this sample may be carry-over from other donors' samples. The CDR3 DNA sequence: TGTGCCAGCAGTCCACAGGGGGCCGGGAACACCGGGGAGCTGTTTTTT. Translation gives CASSPQGAGNTGELFF.